These T cell receptor beta chains were read from a single sample in a study of beta chain features in type 1 diabetes. Only in-frame clones appear in the TCRdb table, and some are missing; sequencing was by immunoSEQ multiplex PCR. Here the sample spans about 38,000 clones, around 60% being singletons. The sequenced sample was Tregs from blood. The origin of the receptors is a woman in her twenties or thirties in good health. CDR3s include the opening cysteine and the closing phenylalanine or tryptophan. The D gene is left open where the match is weak. Expanded clones get a size class; other rows say once, few or many, or leave the size out.

v_call	clone_size	d_call	j_call	cdr3_nt	cdr3_aa
TRBV5-4	-	-	TRBJ2-4	TGTGCCAGCAGCTCCGGGGGGCTAGCCAAAAACATTCAGTACTTC	CASSSGGLAKNIQYF
TRBV20-1	-	-	TRBJ2-5	TGCAGTGCTAGAGCTTCAGAGACCCAGTACTTC	CSARASETQYF
TRBV7-8	-	TRBD1	TRBJ2-7	TGTGCCAGCAGCACTTGGACAGGGGGCTACGAGCAGTACTTC	CASSTWTGGYEQYF
TRBV18	-	-	TRBJ2-1	TGTGCCAGCTCACCCCGGGATTTTTACAATGAGCAGTTCTTC	CASSPRDFYNEQFF
TRBV28	-	-	TRBJ2-3	TGTGCCAGCAGTTTAGGCCCCAAGAGGTATACGCAGTATTTT	CASSLGPKRYTQYF
TRBV10-3	few	TRBD1	TRBJ2-7	TGTGCCATCAGTGGTATGGGGACAGGGGGCGAGCAGTACTTC	CAISGMGTGGEQYF
TRBV6-1	-	-	TRBJ2-3	TGTGCCAGCAGGCCCGGCTGGGGCGGTAAAGATACGCAGTATTTT	CASRPGWGGKDTQYF
TRBV7-2	once	TRBD2	TRBJ2-1	TGTGCCAGCGTTCAACTAGCGGGACTATACAATGAGCAGTTCTTC	CASVQLAGLYNEQFF
TRBV27	-	-	TRBJ1-1	TGTGCCAGCAGTTTATTACACGAGAACACTGAAGCTTTCTTT	CASSLLHENTEAFF
TRBV6-5	-	TRBD2	TRBJ2-5	TGTGCCAGCAGCCGACTAGCGGGTGGCCAAGAGACCCAGTACTTC	CASSRLAGGQETQYF
TRBV6-6	-	-	TRBJ1-2	TGTGCCAGCAGTCCTGATGGACACATCTATGGCTACACCTTC	CASSPDGHIYGYTF
TRBV5-1	-	TRBD1	TRBJ2-1	TGCGCCCGCAGCTTGGGGACAGGATTTAGTTTGACTGAGCAGTTCTTC	CARSLGTGFSLTEQFF
TRBV7-3	-	-	TRBJ2-2	TGTGCCAGCAGCTTAGAGGCGGGGCAAAACACCGGGGAGCTGTTTTTT	CASSLEAGQNTGELFF
TRBV19	-	TRBD2	TRBJ2-3	TGTGCCAGTAGTCGGTGGCTAGCGGGAGACTCTAGCACAGATACGCAGTATTTT	CASSRWLAGDSSTDTQYF
TRBV5-1	-	TRBD1	TRBJ2-7	TGCGCCAGCAGCGAGAGTACAGGGGGCCCCTACGAGCAGTACTTC	CASSESTGGPYEQYF
TRBV7-9	-	TRBD2	TRBJ2-5	TGTGCCAGCAATCTAGCGGGAGCTGAGACCCAGTACTTC	CASNLAGAETQYF
TRBV18	-	-	TRBJ2-1	TGTGCCAGCTCACCTTCTCTACTACTCAATGAGCAGTTCTTC	CASSPSLLLNEQFF
TRBV18	few	TRBD1	TRBJ1-1	TGTGCCAGCTCGCGCCCCCCCGGACAGGCGCAGAACACTGAAGCTTTCTTT	CASSRPPGQAQNTEAFF
TRBV27	few	-	TRBJ2-1	TGTGCCAGCAGTTTATCGGGGCTAGCGTTGTACAATGAGCAGTTCTTC	CASSLSGLALYNEQFF
TRBV7-2	-	TRBD2	TRBJ2-3	TGTGCCAGCAGCTTAGCAGCGGGGGTTAGCACAGATACGCAGTATTTT	CASSLAAGVSTDTQYF
TRBV7-2	-	-	TRBJ2-7	TGTGCCAGCAGCTCGCAGTCCTTTTACGAGCAGTACTTC	CASSSQSFYEQYF
TRBV11-3	-	-	TRBJ1-5	TGTGCCAGCAGTCCCATCGGAGGAAGCAATCAGCCCCAGCATTTT	CASSPIGGSNQPQHF
TRBV18	-	TRBD1	TRBJ2-7	TGTGCCAGCTCACCGGGACAGGGGATTACCTACGAGCAGTACTTC	CASSPGQGITYEQYF
TRBV18	-	TRBD1	TRBJ2-7	TGTGCCAGCTCACCCGGACAGGTTTTCGGCTACGAGCAGTACTTC	CASSPGQVFGYEQYF
TRBV18	-	-	TRBJ2-1	TGTGCCAGCTCATCAAGGGGCCTCGTGGCTACCAATGAGCAGTTCTTC	CASSSRGLVATNEQFF
TRBV4-2	-	-	TRBJ2-5	TGTGCCAGCAGCCAAGATCTCGAGATCACCCAGTACTTC	CASSQDLEITQYF
TRBV9	-	-	TRBJ2-3	TGTGCCAGCAGCGGGGGGGCAGATACGCAGTATTTT	CASSGGADTQYF
TRBV6-4	-	TRBD1	TRBJ2-2	TGTGCCAGCAGTGAACAGGGGGTGCTGAACACCGGGGAGCTGTTTTTT	CASSEQGVLNTGELFF